These T cell receptor beta chains were read from a single sample in a study of CD8+ T cells in alopecia areata. Assay: immunoSEQ multiplex PCR; the TCRdb copy retains only in-frame clones and omits some. The profile shows roughly 170,000 clones, roughly three fifths of them singletons. Sample: CD8+ T cells sorted from blood, taken at week 24, from a patient treated with tofacitinib. The receptor source for this set is a human donor with alopecia areata. Each CDR3 is given with its conserved first and last residue. D genes are given only for firm matches. For some rows the clone size is stated as once, few or many, or as a class when expanded; others skip it.

TRBV30	TRBD1	TRBJ2-7	-	TGTGCCTACTGGGACAGGGGCTACGAGCAGTACTTC	CAYWDRGYEQYF
TRBV29-1	TRBD2	TRBJ2-2	few	TGCAGCGTCAACGGGGGGACCGGGGAGCTGTTTTTT	CSVNGGTGELFF
TRBV10-3	-	TRBJ2-7	-	TGTGCCACAGAGAGCTCCTACGAGCAGTACTTC	CATESSYEQYF
TRBV5-1	-	TRBJ2-5	-	TGCGCCAGCAGCTTTGGCGAGACCCAGTACTTC	CASSFGETQYF
TRBV30	-	TRBJ2-7	-	TGTGCCTGGATCAGCGGCCCCAACGAGCAGTACTTC	CAWISGPNEQYF
TRBV5-6	-	TRBJ2-7	-	TGTGCCAGCAGCTTAGCCAACTACGAGCAGTACTTC	CASSLANYEQYF
TRBV30	TRBD1	TRBJ2-1	-	TGTGCCTGGAGTGACGACAGGGGGATTTTATATGAGCAGTTCTTC	CAWSDDRGILYEQFF
TRBV29-1	TRBD2	TRBJ2-5	few	TGCAGCGTTGCGGGGGGACCTCAAGAGACCCAGTACTTC	CSVAGGPQETQYF
TRBV19	-	TRBJ2-1	-	TGTGCCAGTAGTACCCCGGCTCGGGAGCAGTTCTTC	CASSTPAREQFF
TRBV5-6	-	TRBJ1-1	-	TGTGCCAGCAGCTTGGGTGCCCGGGCTGAAGCTTTCTTT	CASSLGARAEAFF
TRBV4-2	-	TRBJ2-3	once	TGTGCCAGCAGCCAAGAAGGGGCTGGGAGAGGGGATACGCAGTATTTT	CASSQEGAGRGDTQYF
TRBV7-9	TRBD1	TRBJ2-2	few	TGTGCCAGCAGCTGGACGGACAGGGGTAACGGGGAGCTGTTTTTT	CASSWTDRGNGELFF
TRBV7-9	-	TRBJ1-2	-	TGTGCCAGCAGCTTAGTACAGGGAAACTATGGCTACACCTTC	CASSLVQGNYGYTF
TRBV27	-	TRBJ2-6	-	TGTGCCAGCAGTTCAGGCGCGGGGGCCAACGTCCTGACTTTC	CASSSGAGANVLTF
TRBV11-2	-	TRBJ2-5	-	TGTGCCAGCAGCTGGAGGGACAGACAAATCCAAGAGACCCAGTACTTC	CASSWRDRQIQETQYF
TRBV6-6	TRBD1	TRBJ2-2	-	TGTGCCAGCAGGGTGGGACAGGGGGCGAACGGGGAGCTGTTTTTT	CASRVGQGANGELFF
TRBV10-3	TRBD1	TRBJ1-2	few	TGTGCCATCAGTGAGTGGGGGACAGTCTATGGCTACACCTTC	CAISEWGTVYGYTF
TRBV29-1	TRBD2	TRBJ2-1	few	TGCAGCGTTGAAATGCGGGGGGGCACGGACAATGAGCAGTTCTTC	CSVEMRGGTDNEQFF
TRBV7-9	-	TRBJ1-2	-	TGTGCCAGCAGCCCAGATAACTATGGCTACACCTTC	CASSPDNYGYTF
TRBV19	-	TRBJ1-1	-	TGTGCCAGTAGTGAGGGCCCTCCGCCGGCTTTCTTT	CASSEGPPPAFF
TRBV30	-	TRBJ1-1	-	TGTGCCTGGAGGTCCGAAGGAACTGAAGCTTTCTTT	CAWRSEGTEAFF
TRBV4-1	-	TRBJ2-7	few	TGCGCCAGCAGCCGCAATGAGGGCCTCGAGCAGTACTTC	CASSRNEGLEQYF
TRBV30	-	TRBJ2-3	few	TGTGCCACCCCGGGGGGCCTACGAGATACGCAGTATTTT	CATPGGLRDTQYF
TRBV18	TRBD2	TRBJ2-1	-	TGTGCCAGCTCACCACTAGCGGGGAATTACAATGAGCAGTTCTTC	CASSPLAGNYNEQFF
TRBV2	TRBD2	TRBJ2-7	once	TGTGCCAGCAGTGCGCGACTAGCGGGGGCCAATCGCAAAGCGAACGAGCAGTACTTC	CASSARLAGANRKANEQYF
TRBV13	-	TRBJ2-2	-	TGTGCCAGCAGCCCCCTCACCGGGGAGCTGTTTTTT	CASSPLTGELFF
TRBV2	-	TRBJ1-5	-	TGTGCCAGCAGTAGGTCCCCAGGGCAGCCCCAGCATTTT	CASSRSPGQPQHF
TRBV6-5	-	TRBJ2-3	few	TGTGCCAGCGGGATTCCAGGGGATACGCAGTATTTT	CASGIPGDTQYF
TRBV30	-	TRBJ1-2	-	TGTGCCTGGGACAGGACCACTTCTAACTATGGCTACACCTTC	CAWDRTTSNYGYTF
TRBV13	TRBD2	TRBJ2-5	-	TGTGCCAGCAGCGAAAAACTAGCGGAGCAAGAGACCCAGTACTTC	CASSEKLAEQETQYF
TRBV2	TRBD1	TRBJ1-4	-	TGTGCCAGAGGGACAGGCAGTAATGAAAAACTGTTTTTT	CARGTGSNEKLFF
TRBV7-9	TRBD1	TRBJ1-2	few	TGTGCCAGCAGCTCCCCCGGACAGGTAGCTATTTATGGCTACACCTTC	CASSSPGQVAIYGYTF
TRBV27	-	TRBJ1-5	-	TGTGCCAGCAGTCCCGGGTCTTATAGCAATCAGCCCCAGCATTTT	CASSPGSYSNQPQHF
TRBV7-9	TRBD1	TRBJ1-6	-	TGTGCCAGCAGGTCAGGGGGGAGCTCCTATAATTCACCCCTCCACTTT	CASRSGGSSYNSPLHF
TRBV29-1	-	TRBJ1-1	few	TGCAGCGTTGGAGGTTGGACTGAAGCTTTCTTT	CSVGGWTEAFF
TRBV10-3	-	TRBJ1-6	-	TGTGCCAGCAGTTACGGTGTGGGGGCTATACATTCACCCCTCCACTTT	CASSYGVGAIHSPLHF
TRBV9	-	TRBJ1-2	-	TGTGCCAGCAGCGGCCGGGATGAACAGGGAGACAACTATGGCTACACCTTC	CASSGRDEQGDNYGYTF
TRBV6-5	TRBD1	TRBJ1-6	once	TGTGCCAGCAGTTACAAAGGAGGGGGCCTTTCACCCCTCCACTTT	CASSYKGGGLSPLHF
TRBV7-9	TRBD2	TRBJ2-1	few	TGTGCCAGCAGCAGTGAGACTAGCGGGGGGGCCGGTGAGCAGTTCTTC	CASSSETSGGAGEQFF
TRBV7-9	-	TRBJ1-2	once	TGTGCCAGCAGCTTCGGGCCGCCCAACTATGGCTACACCTTC	CASSFGPPNYGYTF
TRBV6-1	-	TRBJ2-3	-	TGTGCCAGCAGTGAAGCAAGCGGAAGCACAGATACGCAGTATTTT	CASSEASGSTDTQYF
TRBV27	-	TRBJ2-5	-	TGTGCCAGCAGTCCTTACCCCCGGGACCCCGAAGGGGAGACCCAGTACTTC	CASSPYPRDPEGETQYF
TRBV27	-	TRBJ2-1	few	TGTGCCAGCAGTGATGGGGGGGCCTCCTACAATGAGCAGTTCTTC	CASSDGGASYNEQFF
TRBV13	-	TRBJ1-5	-	TGTGCCAGCAGCCAAAGGGGGGGGAATCAGCCCCAGCATTTT	CASSQRGGNQPQHF
TRBV25-1	-	TRBJ2-2	-	TGTGCCAGCAGTGAATGGGTAGGGGAGCTGTTTTTT	CASSEWVGELFF
TRBV2	TRBD1	TRBJ2-5	-	TGTGCCAGAGAGCAGGGGGTTTCCAGAGAGACCCAGTACTTC	CAREQGVSRETQYF
TRBV27	-	TRBJ2-3	-	TGTGCCAGCAGCTGGGGGGAGAGCGGAGCAGATACGCAGTATTTT	CASSWGESGADTQYF
TRBV10-3	-	TRBJ2-2	many	TGTGCCATCGGAGTCTCGGGGGCGCGTAACGGGGAGCTGTTTTTT	CAIGVSGARNGELFF
TRBV10-3	TRBD2	TRBJ2-3	-	TGTGCCATCAGTGAGAACCCCGGGACTAGCGGTAGCACAGATACGCAGTATTTT	CAISENPGTSGSTDTQYF
TRBV4-1	-	TRBJ1-6	-	TGCGCCAGCAGCCAAGTTGGGCCGGGAGCCCTCCACTTT	CASSQVGPGALHF
TRBV7-9	TRBD1	TRBJ1-1	few	TGTGCCAGCAGCTCGGGACAGGGTTCTGCCCGGAACACTGAAGCTTTCTTT	CASSSGQGSARNTEAFF
TRBV19	-	TRBJ2-2	-	TGTGCCAGTGGGGTTTTGGTGAACACCGGGGAGCTGTTTTTT	CASGVLVNTGELFF
TRBV13	-	TRBJ1-3	few	TGTGCCAGCAGCGCCCGGGCGACAAATGGAAACACCATATATTTT	CASSARATNGNTIYF
TRBV7-9	-	TRBJ2-7	-	TGTGCCAGCAGCGCCCTATACGAGCAGTACTTC	CASSALYEQYF